This TCR beta chain was found in a study of T cells in Graves' hyperthyroidism and ophthalmopathy. General study results and limits: The model forecast ophthalmopathy, anticipating it by a median approximately 6.2 months before onset. From stable hyperthyroidism, ophthalmopathy was set apart by a 13 V-J model.

Note on this clonotype: What it binds is unknown.

It was RNA transcripts that yielded the amplified TCR beta CDR3 regions. RT-PCR in the first round (using the HTBI primer set) targeted the TCR CDR3. TCRdb reprocessed the multiplex PCR reads via MiXCR and lists one record per CDR3 protein. The table has 650,000 to 800,000 distinct CDR3 sequences, nearly 45% seen once; the top ten hold roughly 7.2%. This CDR3 contains 16 residues. Trimming at V came to 2 bases and at J to 3 bases, leaving 6 bases not matched to a gene. Germline CDR1 is SEHNR and CDR2 is FQNEAQ (reference sequence). This sequence was found in an adult man with Graves' disease, either hyperthyroidism or ophthalmopathy (not recorded which). The chain is built from TRBV7-9 and TRBJ2-2; 7 nucleotides line up with TRBD2. Sequenced material: peripheral blood or thyroid tissue (not recorded which). CDR3 region: CASSLTAGVYTGELFF. Written as DNA, the CDR3 is TGTGCCAGCAGCTTAACGGCGGGAGTCTACACCGGGGAGCTGTTTTTT.